These 6 T cell receptor beta chains originate from one sample sequenced in a study of response to subunit inactivated influenza vaccine. TCRdb re-analysed the RT-PCR reads in MiXCR, keeping a single row per CDR3 protein. Among roughly 700,000 distinct CDR3 sequences listed, around 16% were seen once. The sample was PBMCs from blood, taken 11 to 12 days after vaccination. The source of these receptors is a man between 45 and 60 years old who received an inactivated influenza vaccine.

This clonotype appeared a few times. V gene TRBV9 combines with J gene TRBJ1-1; D is uncertain. Trimming took 0 bases from V and 1 from J, leaving 4 bases between them. From germline, CDR1 is SGDLS and CDR2 YYNGEE. CDR3 length equals 13 residues. The CDR3 loop is CASSVGKNTEAFF. The DNA of the CDR3 is TGTGCCAGCAGCGTAGGTAAGAACACTGAAGCTTTCTTT.

This clonotype was found a few times. The chain couples TRBV11-2 to TRBJ2-1; perhaps TRBD2 as D (6 bases). The CDR3 has 15 residues. Germline V gene data show CDR1 as SGHAT and CDR2 as FQNNGV. V was cut by 3 bases and J by 8 bases, with 17 bases left in between. The CDR3 protein is CASSFRGNERYEQFF. The CDR3 DNA reads TGTGCCAGCAGCTTTCGCGGGAACGAGAGGTATGAGCAGTTCTTC.

This CDR3 reads CASSYGLADYEQYF. The CDR3 DNA sequence: TGTGCCAGCAGTTACGGTCTAGCGGACTACGAGCAGTACTTC. This chain uses TRBV6-2 or TRBV6-3 with TRBJ2-7, with 7 bases fitting TRBD2. This CDR3 is built from 14 residues. Germline V gives CDR1 MNHEY, CDR2 SVGEGT. Germline trimming cut 2 bases from V and 3 bases from J; bases unmatched to any gene: 4.

The gene calls are TRBV4-3 and TRBJ2-2; no definite D call. The V gene lost 2 bases and the J gene lost 6 bases, with 10 bases spanning the gap. This CDR3 spans 14 amino acids. Germline-derived CDR1 and CDR2 are LGHNA and YSLEER. CDR3 coding DNA: TGCGCCAGCAGCCAACAGATTGGGCCCGGGGAGCTGTTTTTT. This translates into CASSQQIGPGELFF.

DNA for the CDR3: TGTGCCAGCAGTCATGGACAGCTGTTGGGGTATGGCTACACCTTC. Translation: CASSHGQLLGYGYTF. The V gene is TRBV12-3 or TRBV12-4, the J gene TRBJ1-2, with D maybe TRBD1 (6 bases). This CDR3 has 15 residues. V dropped 5 bases and J dropped 5 bases, with 18 bases sitting between them.

This chain connects TRBV2 to TRBJ2-2; D tentatively fits TRBD1 or TRBD2 (5 bases each). Germline loops: CDR1 SNHLY, CDR2 FYNNEI. The V end was cut by 5 bases, the J end by 13 bases, with 20 bases between. The CDR3 spans 14 residues. The CDR3 reads CASSWGKGLMRLFF. Written as DNA, the CDR3 is TGTGCCAGCAGTTGGGGGAAGGGCCTAATGAGGCTGTTTTTT.